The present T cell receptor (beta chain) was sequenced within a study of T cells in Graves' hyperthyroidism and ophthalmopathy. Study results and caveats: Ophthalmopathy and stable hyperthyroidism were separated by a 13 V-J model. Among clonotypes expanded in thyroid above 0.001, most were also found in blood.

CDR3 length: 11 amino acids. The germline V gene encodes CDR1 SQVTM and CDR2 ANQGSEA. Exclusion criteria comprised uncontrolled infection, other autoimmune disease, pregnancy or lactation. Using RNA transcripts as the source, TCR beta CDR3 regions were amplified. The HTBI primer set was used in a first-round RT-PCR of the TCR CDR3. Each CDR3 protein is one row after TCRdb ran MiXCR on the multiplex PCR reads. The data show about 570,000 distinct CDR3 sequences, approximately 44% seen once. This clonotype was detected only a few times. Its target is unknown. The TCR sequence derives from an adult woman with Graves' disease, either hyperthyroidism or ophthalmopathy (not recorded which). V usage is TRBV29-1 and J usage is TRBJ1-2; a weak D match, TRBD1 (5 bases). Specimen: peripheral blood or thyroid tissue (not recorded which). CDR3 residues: CRTLRDYGYTF. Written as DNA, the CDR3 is TGCAGAACCCTCAGGGACTATGGCTACACCTTC.